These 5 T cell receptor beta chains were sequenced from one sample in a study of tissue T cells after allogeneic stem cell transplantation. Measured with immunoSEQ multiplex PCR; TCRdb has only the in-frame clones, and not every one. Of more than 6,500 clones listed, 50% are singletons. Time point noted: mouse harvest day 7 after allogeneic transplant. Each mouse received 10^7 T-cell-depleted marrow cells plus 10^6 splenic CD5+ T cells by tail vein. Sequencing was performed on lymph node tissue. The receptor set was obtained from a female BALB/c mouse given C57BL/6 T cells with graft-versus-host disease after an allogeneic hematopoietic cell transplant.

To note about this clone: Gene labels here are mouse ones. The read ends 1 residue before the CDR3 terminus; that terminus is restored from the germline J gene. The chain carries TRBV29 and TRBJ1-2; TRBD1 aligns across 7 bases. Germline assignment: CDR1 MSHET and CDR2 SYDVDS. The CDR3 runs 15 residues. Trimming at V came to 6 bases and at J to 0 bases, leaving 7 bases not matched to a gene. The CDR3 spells CASSPRDSANSDYTF. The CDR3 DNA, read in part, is TGTGCTAGCAGCCCCCGGGACAGTGCAAACTCCGACTACACC.

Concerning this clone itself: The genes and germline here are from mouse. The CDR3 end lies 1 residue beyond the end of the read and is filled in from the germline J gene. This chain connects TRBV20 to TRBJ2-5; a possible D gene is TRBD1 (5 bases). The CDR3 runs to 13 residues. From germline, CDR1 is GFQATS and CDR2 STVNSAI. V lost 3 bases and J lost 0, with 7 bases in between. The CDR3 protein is CGARDRNQDTQYF. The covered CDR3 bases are TGTGGTGCTAGAGACAGAAACCAAGACACCCAGTAC. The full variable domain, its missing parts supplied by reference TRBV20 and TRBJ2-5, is GALVYQYPRRTICKSGTSMRMECQAVGFQATSVAWYRQSPQKTFELIALSTVNSAIKYEQNFTQEKFPISHPNLSFSSMTVLNAYLEDRGLYLCGARDRNQDTQYFGPGTRLLVL.

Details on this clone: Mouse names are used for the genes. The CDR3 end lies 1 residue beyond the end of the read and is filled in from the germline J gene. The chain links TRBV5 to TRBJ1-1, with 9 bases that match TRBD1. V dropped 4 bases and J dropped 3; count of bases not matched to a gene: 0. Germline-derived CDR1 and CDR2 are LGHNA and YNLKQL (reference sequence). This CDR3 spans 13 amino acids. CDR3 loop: CASSRQGDTEVFF. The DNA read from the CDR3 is TGTGCCAGCAGCCGACAGGGGGACACAGAAGTCTTC.

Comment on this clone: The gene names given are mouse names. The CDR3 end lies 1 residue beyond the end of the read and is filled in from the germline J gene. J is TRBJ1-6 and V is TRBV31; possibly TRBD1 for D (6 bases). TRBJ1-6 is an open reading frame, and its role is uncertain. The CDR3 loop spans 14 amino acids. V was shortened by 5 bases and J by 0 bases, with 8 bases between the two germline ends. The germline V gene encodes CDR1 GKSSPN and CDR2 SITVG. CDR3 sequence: CAWGQNSYNSPLYF. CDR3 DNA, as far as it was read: TGTGCCTGGGGACAGAATTCCTATAATTCGCCCCTCTAC.

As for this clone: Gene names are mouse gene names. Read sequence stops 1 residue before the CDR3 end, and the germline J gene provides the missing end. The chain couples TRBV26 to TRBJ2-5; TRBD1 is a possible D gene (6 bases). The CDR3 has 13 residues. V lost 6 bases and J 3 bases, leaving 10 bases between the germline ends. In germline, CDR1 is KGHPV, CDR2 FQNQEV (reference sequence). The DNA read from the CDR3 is TGTGCCAGCAGGTGGGGACAACAAGACACCCAGTAC. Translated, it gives CASRWGQQDTQY. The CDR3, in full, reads CASRWGQQDTQYF.